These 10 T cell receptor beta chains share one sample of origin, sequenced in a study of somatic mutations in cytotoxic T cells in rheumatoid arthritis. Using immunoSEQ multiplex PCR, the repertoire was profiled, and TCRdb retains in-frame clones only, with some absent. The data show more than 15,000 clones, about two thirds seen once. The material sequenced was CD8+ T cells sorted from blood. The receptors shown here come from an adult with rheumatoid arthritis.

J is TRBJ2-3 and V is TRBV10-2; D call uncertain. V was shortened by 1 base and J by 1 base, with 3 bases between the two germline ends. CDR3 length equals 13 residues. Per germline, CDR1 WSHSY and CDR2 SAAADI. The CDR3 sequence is CASSEWGTDTQYF. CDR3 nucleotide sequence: TGCGCCAGCAGTGAGTGGGGCACAGATACGCAGTATTTT.

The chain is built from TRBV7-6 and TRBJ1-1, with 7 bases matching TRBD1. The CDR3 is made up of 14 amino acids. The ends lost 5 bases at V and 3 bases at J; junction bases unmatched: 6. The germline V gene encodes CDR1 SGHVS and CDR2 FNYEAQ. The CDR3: CASSPIRGDTEAFF. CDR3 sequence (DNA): TGTGCCAGCAGCCCGATCAGGGGGGACACTGAAGCTTTCTTT.

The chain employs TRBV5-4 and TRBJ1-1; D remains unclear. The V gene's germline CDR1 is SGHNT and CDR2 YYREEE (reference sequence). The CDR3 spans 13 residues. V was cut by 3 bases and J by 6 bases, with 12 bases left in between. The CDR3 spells CASSSESGAEAFF. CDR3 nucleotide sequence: TGTGCCAGCAGCTCTGAAAGCGGCGCTGAAGCTTTCTTT.

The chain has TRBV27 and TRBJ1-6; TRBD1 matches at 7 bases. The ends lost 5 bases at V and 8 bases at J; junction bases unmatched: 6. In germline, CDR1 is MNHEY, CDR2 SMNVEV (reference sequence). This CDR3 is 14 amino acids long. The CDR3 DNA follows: TGTGCCAGCAGTCTACAGGGGCACTATTCACCCCTCCACTTT. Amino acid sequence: CASSLQGHYSPLHF.

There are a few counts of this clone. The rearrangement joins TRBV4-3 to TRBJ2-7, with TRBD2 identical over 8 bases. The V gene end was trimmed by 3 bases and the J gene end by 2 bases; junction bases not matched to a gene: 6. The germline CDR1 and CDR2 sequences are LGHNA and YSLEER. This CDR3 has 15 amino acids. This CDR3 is CASSQGIAGPYEQYF. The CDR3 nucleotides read TGCGCCAGCAGCCAGGGGATAGCGGGGCCCTACGAGCAGTACTTC.

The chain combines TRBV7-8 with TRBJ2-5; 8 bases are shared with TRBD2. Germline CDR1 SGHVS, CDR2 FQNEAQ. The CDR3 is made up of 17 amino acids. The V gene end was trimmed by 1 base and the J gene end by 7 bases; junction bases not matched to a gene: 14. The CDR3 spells CASSLEASGGLLGTQYF. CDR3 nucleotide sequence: TGTGCCAGCAGCTTAGAGGCCAGCGGGGGCCTACTCGGGACCCAGTACTTC.

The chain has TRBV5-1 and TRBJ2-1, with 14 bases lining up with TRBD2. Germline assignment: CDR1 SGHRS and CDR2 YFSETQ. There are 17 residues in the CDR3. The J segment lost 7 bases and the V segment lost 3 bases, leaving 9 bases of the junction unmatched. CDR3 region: CASSWWGLAGVGNEQFF. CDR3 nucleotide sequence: TGCGCCAGCAGCTGGTGGGGACTAGCGGGGGTCGGGAATGAGCAGTTCTTC.

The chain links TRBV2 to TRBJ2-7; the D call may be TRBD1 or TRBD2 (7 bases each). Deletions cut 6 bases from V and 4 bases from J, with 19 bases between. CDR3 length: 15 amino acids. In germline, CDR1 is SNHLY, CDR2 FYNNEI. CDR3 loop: CASRGEGTAVYEQYF. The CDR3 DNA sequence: TGTGCCAGCAGGGGGGAGGGGACAGCGGTATACGAGCAGTACTTC.

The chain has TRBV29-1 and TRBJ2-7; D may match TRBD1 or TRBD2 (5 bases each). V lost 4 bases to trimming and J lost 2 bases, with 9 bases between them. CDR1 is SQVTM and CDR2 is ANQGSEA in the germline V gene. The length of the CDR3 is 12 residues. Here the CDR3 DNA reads TGCAGCGTTGGGGGGTTGGCCTACGAGCAGTACTTC. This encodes CSVGGLAYEQYF.

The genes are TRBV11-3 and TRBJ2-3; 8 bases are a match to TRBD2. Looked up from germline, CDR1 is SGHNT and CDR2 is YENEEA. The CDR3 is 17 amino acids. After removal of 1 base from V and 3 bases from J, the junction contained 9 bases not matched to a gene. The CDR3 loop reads CASSLGGSSGVTDTQYF. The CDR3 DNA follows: TGTGCCAGCAGCTTAGGAGGTAGTAGCGGGGTAACAGATACGCAGTATTTT.